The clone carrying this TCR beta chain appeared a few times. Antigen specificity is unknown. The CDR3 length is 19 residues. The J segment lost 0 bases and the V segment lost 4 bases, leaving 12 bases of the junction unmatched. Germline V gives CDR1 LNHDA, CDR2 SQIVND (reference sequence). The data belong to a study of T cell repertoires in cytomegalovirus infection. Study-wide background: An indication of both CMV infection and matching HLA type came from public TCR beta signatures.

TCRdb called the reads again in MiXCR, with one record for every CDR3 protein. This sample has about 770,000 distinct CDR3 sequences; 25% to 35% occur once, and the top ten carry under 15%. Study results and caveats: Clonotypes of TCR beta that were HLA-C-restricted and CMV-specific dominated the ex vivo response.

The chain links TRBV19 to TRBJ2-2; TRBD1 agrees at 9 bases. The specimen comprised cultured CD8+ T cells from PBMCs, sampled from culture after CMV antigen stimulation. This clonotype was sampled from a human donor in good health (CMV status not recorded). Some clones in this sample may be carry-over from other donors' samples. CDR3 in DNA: TGTGCCAGTAGTAGCGGCACAGGGGGCGAATTTTCGAACACCGGGGAGCTGTTTTTT. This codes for CASSSGTGGEFSNTGELFF.